These 30 T cell receptor beta chains share one sample of origin, sequenced in a study of T cells in Graves' hyperthyroidism and ophthalmopathy. RNA transcripts were the template for amplifying TCR beta CDR3 regions. TCR CDR3 regions were first amplified by RT-PCR with HTBI primers. A single record per CDR3 protein comes from TCRdb applying MiXCR to the multiplex PCR reads. The table has nearly 600,000 distinct CDR3 sequences, around 13% seen once. The material sequenced was blood. The receptors were gathered from a woman in her twenties or thirties with Graves' hyperthyroidism that later progressed to Graves' ophthalmopathy.

The sample holds many counts of this clonotype. The V gene is TRBV20-1, the J gene TRBJ1-2; D is undetermined. This CDR3 region has 13 residues. Between the trimmed V and J ends, which lost 5 bases and 4 bases, there was a span of 14 bases. CDR1 and CDR2 from the germline V gene are DFQATT and SNEGSKA (reference sequence). The CDR3: CSAPTNASYGYTF. In DNA, the CDR3 is TGCAGTGCTCCCACTAATGCGAGCTATGGCTACACCTTC.

This clonotype was counted ten times or more. V gene TRBV11-3 combines with J gene TRBJ2-1; no firm D call. Germline V lookup: CDR1 SGHNT, CDR2 YENEEA. V dropped 5 bases and J dropped 0 bases, with 17 bases sitting between them. There are 17 residues in the CDR3. DNA of the CDR3: TGTGCCAGCAGCGGCAAGGTTGCCACGGACTCCTACAATGAGCAGTTCTTC. This translates into CASSGKVATDSYNEQFF.

V and J are TRBV5-1 and TRBJ2-7, with 7 bases lining up with TRBD1. The length of the CDR3 is 16 residues. V was pared by 1 base and J by 0 bases, with 7 bases of the junction left unmatched. CDR1 and CDR2 (germline): SGHRS, YFSETQ. The DNA of the CDR3 is TGCGCCAGCAGCTTGAAACAGGGGACAGCCTCCTACGAGCAGTACTTC. Translating it yields CASSLKQGTASYEQYF.

V is TRBV9 and J is TRBJ2-7, with D unclear. The CDR3 covers 15 residues. Trimming pared 0 bases from V and 3 bases from J, leaving 13 bases between. Germline V gene data show CDR1 as SGDLS and CDR2 as YYNGEE. The chain's CDR3 is CASSVAYTGFYEQYF. CDR3 bases: TGTGCCAGCAGCGTAGCTTATACTGGATTCTACGAGCAGTACTTC.

This clonotype was recorded many times. J is TRBJ1-1 and V is TRBV27; 7 bases match TRBD1. CDR3 length: 15 amino acids. With V trimmed by 7 bases and J by 1 base, 9 bases remained unmatched. Germline CDR1 reads MNHEY; CDR2 reads SMNVEV (reference sequence). The CDR3 region is CASNSEGAGNTEAFF. As DNA, the CDR3 is TGTGCCAGCAACTCAGAGGGGGCCGGGAACACTGAAGCTTTCTTT.

This chain joins TRBV5-8 and TRBJ1-5; TRBD1 aligns across 8 bases. The germline CDR1 and CDR2 sequences are SGHTS and YDEGEE. This CDR3 region has 13 residues. V lost 1 base to trimming and J lost 11 bases; unmatched junction nucleotides: 5. CDR3 loop: CASSLRRGQAQHF. The CDR3 DNA follows: TGTGCCAGCAGCTTGCGCAGGGGGCAGGCCCAGCATTTT.

This clonotype has only a few counts. J is TRBJ2-2 and V is TRBV7-9; D may be TRBD2 (6 bases). This CDR3 spans 18 amino acids. Trimming shortened V by 3 bases and J by 7 bases, and 24 bases separated the two germline ends. The germline V gene has CDR1 SEHNR and CDR2 FQNEAQ (reference sequence). In nucleotides, the CDR3 is TGTGCCAGCAGCTTTGGGGTTAAGCTAGCGCCAAGCGGCGGGGAGCTGTTTTTT. Encoded protein: CASSFGVKLAPSGGELFF. Based on the CDR3 plus reference TRBV7-9 and TRBJ2-2, the full variable domain is DTGVSQNPRHKITKRGQNVTFRCDPISEHNRLYWYRQTLGQGPEFLTYFQNEAQLEKSRLLSDRFSAERPKGSFSTLEIQRTEQGDSAMYLCASSFGVKLAPSGGELFFGEGSRLTVL.

This clonotype has a count of ten or more. This rearrangement joins TRBV18 to TRBJ2-3; D may be TRBD1 (5 bases). The V end lost 1 base, the J end lost 0 bases, and 8 bases lay between the germline ends. Germline V gives CDR1 KGHSH, CDR2 LQKENI. This CDR3 has 15 amino acids. CDR3 protein: CASSPRTFSTDTQYF. The DNA for the CDR3 is TGTGCCAGCTCACCACGGACATTTAGCACAGATACGCAGTATTTT.

The chain is built from TRBV20-1 and TRBJ2-1; D is unresolved. This CDR3 has 14 residues. CDR1 is DFQATT, CDR2 SNEGSKA, per germline (reference sequence). The V end was cut by 3 bases, the J end by 6 bases, with 15 bases between. The DNA for the CDR3 is TGCAGTGCTAGCCTCACCCTAGGCCCCAATGAGCAGTTCTTC. Translation: CSASLTLGPNEQFF.

The chain is built from TRBV19 and TRBJ1-2, with 10 nucleotides matching TRBD1. Germline CDR1 LNHDA, CDR2 SQIVND (reference sequence). J gave up 6 bases and V 6 bases, and 10 bases lay outside the gene matches. This CDR3 spans 15 amino acids. CDR3 sequence reads: CASRPGTGVSHGYTF. Written as DNA, the CDR3 is TGTGCCAGTAGGCCGGGGACAGGGGTCTCTCATGGCTACACCTTC.

This clonotype was recorded many times. The genes are TRBV30 and TRBJ2-4, with D possibly called TRBD1 or TRBD2 (5 bases each). Trimming removed 2 bases at V and 0 bases at J, with 14 bases between. This CDR3 spans 16 amino acids. Germline CDR1 and CDR2: GTSNPN and SVGIG (reference sequence). The CDR3 here is CAWSFRSGLAKNIQYF. In DNA form, the CDR3 reads TGTGCCTGGAGTTTCCGATCGGGGCTAGCCAAAAACATTCAGTACTTC.

This clonotype was counted many times. The chain links TRBV7-3 to TRBJ2-1; maybe TRBD2 (6 bases). Trimming took off 1 base at V and 5 bases at J, with 18 bases between the two ends. Germline CDR1 is SGHTA and CDR2 is FQGTGA. The CDR3 is made up of 17 amino acids. The CDR3 nucleotides are TGTGCCAGCAGCTTAATAGGGTTCGCTAGCGTTGACAATGAGCAGTTCTTC. Encoded protein: CASSLIGFASVDNEQFF.

Here the CDR3 reads CASSFSAGRQETQYF. The CDR3 DNA reads TGTGCCAGCAGTTTCTCGGCGGGACGACAAGAGACCCAGTACTTC. V gene TRBV12-3 or TRBV12-4 combines with J gene TRBJ2-5; D may be TRBD2 (6 bases). V lost 3 bases and J lost 2, with 13 bases in between. This CDR3 comprises 15 residues.

With respect to this clonotype: This may come from a read error, since a much larger clone is one base off. The chain combines TRBV12-3 or TRBV12-4 with TRBJ2-1; D not resolved. Trimming pared 5 bases from V and 0 bases from J, leaving 14 bases between. The CDR3 length is 16 residues. The CDR3 loop reads CASSQLSSSSYNEQFF. The CDR3 region has the DNA TGTGCCAGCAGTCAGCTAAGCTCTAGCTCCTACAATGAGCAGTTCTTC.

The gene calls are TRBV30 and TRBJ1-2; D may be TRBD1 (5 bases). V gave up 4 bases and J gave up 5 bases, with 17 bases separating them. The germline V gene encodes CDR1 GTSNPN and CDR2 SVGIG (reference sequence). The CDR3 extends over 14 amino acids. The CDR3 sequence: CAWNQGTVGYGYTF. Written as DNA, the CDR3 is TGTGCCTGGAACCAGGGAACCGTCGGGTATGGCTACACCTTC.

This clonotype was counted many times. The rearrangement links TRBV12-3 or TRBV12-4 to TRBJ2-7; no clear D. The CDR3 is made up of 13 amino acids. Between the trimmed V and J ends, which lost 4 bases and 4 bases, there was a span of 11 bases. CDR3 sequence: CASSSAPDYEQYF. CDR3 bases: TGTGCCAGCAGTTCCGCCCCAGATTACGAGCAGTACTTC.

Many counts were recorded for this clonotype. DNA for the CDR3: TGTGCCAGCAGCTTAGCGGGACTAGCACTAGATACGCAGTATTTT. Translating it yields CASSLAGLALDTQYF. The V call is TRBV11-2, the J call TRBJ2-3; 9 bases are shared with TRBD2. This CDR3 comprises 15 residues. The trim removed 1 base at V and 5 bases at J, leaving 4 bases unmatched. The germline gives CDR1 SGHAT, CDR2 FQNNGV.

This clonotype was counted ten times or more. The chain is built from TRBV30 and TRBJ2-7; D ambiguous. Germline CDR1 is GTSNPN and CDR2 is SVGIG (reference sequence). The CDR3 consists of 14 residues. V lost 2 bases and J 5 bases, leaving 16 bases between the germline ends. In DNA form, the CDR3 reads TGTGCCTGGAGTTGGGATACGCGTTATGACGAGCAGTACTTC. This codes for CAWSWDTRYDEQYF.

This clonotype was picked up a small number of times. The chain couples TRBV20-1 to TRBJ1-5; D is unresolved. The CDR3 is 16 amino acids. The V and J ends lost 0 bases and 2 bases respectively, with 14 bases between them. The germline gives CDR1 DFQATT, CDR2 SNEGSKA (reference sequence). CDR3 residues: CSARDYRAARNQPQHF. The CDR3, as DNA: TGCAGTGCTAGAGATTACCGGGCAGCCCGCAATCAGCCCCAGCATTTT.

This clonotype was recorded at least ten times. The chain couples TRBV19 to TRBJ2-1; 9 bases are a match to TRBD1. This CDR3 is built from 17 residues. The germline V gene has CDR1 LNHDA and CDR2 SQIVND (reference sequence). The trim removed 9 bases at V and 0 bases at J, leaving 12 bases unmatched. CDR3 protein: CASKSPGTGSSYNEQFF. The CDR3 coding sequence is TGTGCCAGCAAGAGTCCCGGGACAGGGAGCTCCTACAATGAGCAGTTCTTC.

This clonotype was detected a few times. The chain links TRBV19 to TRBJ2-1; 9 bases are shared with TRBD2. Germline CDR1 LNHDA, CDR2 SQIVND (reference sequence). V was pared by 6 bases and J by 5 bases, with 20 bases of the junction left unmatched. The CDR3 is 19 amino acids. This chain's CDR3 is CASSRPSGRLAEKNNEQFF. For the CDR3, the DNA is TGTGCCAGTAGCCGACCAAGTGGGCGACTAGCGGAGAAGAACAATGAGCAGTTCTTC.

This clonotype was seen repeatedly, ten times or more. The V gene is TRBV20-1, the J gene TRBJ1-4; D is possibly TRBD1 (5 bases). The germline CDR1 and CDR2 sequences are DFQATT and SNEGSKA (reference sequence). Trimming removed 3 bases from V and 11 bases from J, with 7 bases in between. There are 10 residues in the CDR3. Written as DNA, the CDR3 is TGCAGTGCTAGGGGGGACAAACTGTTTTTT. Its protein is CSARGDKLFF.

This clonotype was counted ten times or more. The chain combines TRBV5-1 with TRBJ2-7; 9 bases agree with TRBD1. Germline-derived CDR1 and CDR2 are SGHRS and YFSETQ. This CDR3 contains 14 residues. Trimming took 5 bases from V and 5 from J; bases not matched to a gene: 8. The CDR3 spells CASRNDRGSDEQYF. The DNA for the CDR3 is TGCGCCAGCAGGAACGACAGGGGGTCAGACGAGCAGTACTTC.

The V gene is TRBV19, the J gene TRBJ2-2, with D perhaps TRBD2 (6 bases). The CDR3 is 15 amino acids. The V end lost 6 bases, the J end lost 6 bases, and 17 bases lay between the germline ends. Germline lookup yields CDR1 LNHDA and CDR2 SQIVND (reference sequence). CDR3 bases: TGTGCCAGTAGCGCTATACTAGCTTTGGCCGGGGAGCTGTTTTTT. Translation: CASSAILALAGELFF.

The table lists this clonotype with a few counts. The V and J genes are TRBV7-9 and TRBJ2-1; D could derive from TRBD1 or TRBD2 (5 bases each). The V gene lost 3 bases and the J gene lost 4 bases, with 16 bases spanning the gap. The V gene's germline CDR1 is SEHNR and CDR2 FQNEAQ (reference sequence). This CDR3 comprises 16 residues. CDR3: CASSFPGLEGYNEQFF. CDR3 sequence (DNA): TGTGCCAGCAGCTTCCCCGGGCTTGAGGGGTACAATGAGCAGTTCTTC. The variable domain in full, completed from reference TRBV7-9 and TRBJ2-1, reads DTGVSQNPRHKITKRGQNVTFRCDPISEHNRLYWYRQTLGQGPEFLTYFQNEAQLEKSRLLSDRFSAERPKGSFSTLEIQRTEQGDSAMYLCASSFPGLEGYNEQFFGPGTRLTVL.

A word on this clonotype: A much larger clone sits a single nucleotide away, making a read error possible. The V and J genes are TRBV20-1 and TRBJ2-7; D may be TRBD1 or TRBD2 (5 bases each). The CDR3 has 15 amino acids. Germline assignment: CDR1 DFQATT and CDR2 SNEGSKA (reference sequence). Trimming stripped 3 bases from V and 2 bases from J, with 17 bases between. CDR3 coding DNA: TGCAGTGCTAGTCGTCCGGAGGACAAGGCCTACGAGCAGTACTTC. Translating it yields CSASRPEDKAYEQYF.

The gene calls are TRBV29-1 and TRBJ1-1; 7 positions match TRBD1. CDR1 and CDR2 from the germline V gene are SQVTM and ANQGSEA. J was trimmed by 4 bases and V by 7 bases; bases with no gene match: 6. The length of the CDR3 is 12 residues. This CDR3 is CSAVQGRTEAFF. CDR3 sequence (DNA): TGCAGCGCTGTACAGGGGCGCACTGAAGCTTTCTTT.

The rearrangement links TRBV11-3 to TRBJ1-1; TRBD1 matches at 7 bases. Germline CDR1 reads SGHNT; CDR2 reads YENEEA. The ends lost 4 bases at V and 0 bases at J; junction bases unmatched: 8. CDR3 length: 16 amino acids. CDR3 sequence (DNA): TGTGCCAGCAGCTCTAGGGAGGGGGCGCTGAACACTGAAGCTTTCTTT. Translating it yields CASSSREGALNTEAFF.

This clonotype was picked up a small number of times. The chain uses TRBV19 and TRBJ1-1; tentatively, D is TRBD1 (6 bases). Between the trimmed V and J ends, which lost 5 bases and 2 bases, there was a span of 21 bases. The CDR3 extends over 17 amino acids. Germline lookup yields CDR1 LNHDA and CDR2 SQIVND (reference sequence). The CDR3, as DNA: TGTGCCAGTAGTCCCCCCCCTTGGGGGGGCGCCAACACTGAAGCTTTCTTT. Protein: CASSPPPWGGANTEAFF.

There are many counts of this clonotype. This chain joins TRBV5-1 and TRBJ2-7, with 10 bases identical to TRBD1. Trimming at V came to 5 bases and at J to 3 bases, leaving 5 bases not matched to a gene. CDR3 length: 14 residues. Germline loops: CDR1 SGHRS, CDR2 YFSETQ. For the CDR3, the DNA is TGCGCCAGCAGGTCCGGGACAGGGGACTACGAGCAGTACTTC. Protein sequence: CASRSGTGDYEQYF.